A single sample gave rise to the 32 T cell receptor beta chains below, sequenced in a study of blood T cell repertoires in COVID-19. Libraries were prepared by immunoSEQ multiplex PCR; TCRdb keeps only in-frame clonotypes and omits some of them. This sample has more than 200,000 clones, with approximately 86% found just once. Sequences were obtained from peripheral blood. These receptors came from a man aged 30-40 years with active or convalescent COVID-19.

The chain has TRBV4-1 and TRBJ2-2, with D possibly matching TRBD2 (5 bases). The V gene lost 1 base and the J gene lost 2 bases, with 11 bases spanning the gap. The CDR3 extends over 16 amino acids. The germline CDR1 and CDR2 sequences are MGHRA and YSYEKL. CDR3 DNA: TGCGCCAGCAGCCAAGGGCTAAGCGGAAACACCGGGGAGCTGTTTTTT. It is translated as CASSQGLSGNTGELFF.

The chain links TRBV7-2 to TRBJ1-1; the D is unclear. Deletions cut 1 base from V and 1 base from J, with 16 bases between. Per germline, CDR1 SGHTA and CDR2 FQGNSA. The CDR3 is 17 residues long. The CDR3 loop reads CASSLGWAAAKNTEAFF. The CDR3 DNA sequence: TGTGCCAGCAGCTTAGGGTGGGCCGCAGCCAAGAACACTGAAGCTTTCTTT.

CDR3: CASSPPGSGQIYEQYF. Written as DNA, the CDR3 is TGTGCCAGCTCACCACCGGGGAGTGGACAGATCTACGAGCAGTACTTC. V is TRBV18 and J is TRBJ2-7, with D possibly TRBD1 on 6 matching bases. The CDR3 length is 16 residues. V was pared by 0 bases and J by 3 bases, with 15 bases between. Germline CDR1 is KGHSH and CDR2 is LQKENI.

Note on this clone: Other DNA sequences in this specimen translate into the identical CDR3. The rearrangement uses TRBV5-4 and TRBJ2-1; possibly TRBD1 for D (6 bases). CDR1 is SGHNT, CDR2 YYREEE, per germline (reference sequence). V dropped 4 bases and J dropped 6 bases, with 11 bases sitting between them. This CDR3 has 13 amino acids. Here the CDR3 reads CASSLARGNEQFF. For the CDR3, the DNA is TGTGCCAGCAGCCTCGCCAGGGGCAATGAGCAGTTCTTC.

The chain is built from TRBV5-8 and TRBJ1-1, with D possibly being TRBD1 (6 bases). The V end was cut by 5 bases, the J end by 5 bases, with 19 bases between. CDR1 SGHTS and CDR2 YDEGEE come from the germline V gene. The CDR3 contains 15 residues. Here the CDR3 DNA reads TGTGCCAGCAGGGAACAGGGTGTCGGGGGGACTGAAGCTTTCTTT. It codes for CASREQGVGGTEAFF.

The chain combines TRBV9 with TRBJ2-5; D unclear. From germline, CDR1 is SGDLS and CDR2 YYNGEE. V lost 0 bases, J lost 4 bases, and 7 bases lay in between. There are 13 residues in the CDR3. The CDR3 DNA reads TGTGCCAGCAGCGTAGCCAGTGGAGAGACCCAGTACTTC. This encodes CASSVASGETQYF.

CDR3 sequence (DNA): TGTGCCTGGGGACAGGGGCAAGGCTACACCTTC. It yields the protein CAWGQGQGYTF. The chain links TRBV30 to TRBJ1-2, with 9 bases aligning to TRBD1. The V segment lost 5 bases and the J segment 8 bases; nucleotides outside the gene matches: 3. The CDR3 totals 11 residues. Germline loops: CDR1 GTSNPN, CDR2 SVGIG (reference sequence).

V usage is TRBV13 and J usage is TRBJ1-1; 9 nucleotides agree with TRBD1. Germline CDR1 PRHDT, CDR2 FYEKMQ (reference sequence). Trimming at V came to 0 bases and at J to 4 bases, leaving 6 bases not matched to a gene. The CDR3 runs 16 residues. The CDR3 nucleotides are TGTGCCAGCAGCTTAGGGACAGGGGGGTTGGGCACTGAAGCTTTCTTT. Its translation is CASSLGTGGLGTEAFF.

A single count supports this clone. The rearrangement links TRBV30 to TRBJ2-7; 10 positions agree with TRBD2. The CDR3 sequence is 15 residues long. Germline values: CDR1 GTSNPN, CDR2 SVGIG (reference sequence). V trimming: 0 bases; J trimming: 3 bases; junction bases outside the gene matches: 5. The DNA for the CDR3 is TGTGCCTGGAGTGTATTGGGACTAGCGAGCTACGAGCAGTACTTC. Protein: CAWSVLGLASYEQYF.

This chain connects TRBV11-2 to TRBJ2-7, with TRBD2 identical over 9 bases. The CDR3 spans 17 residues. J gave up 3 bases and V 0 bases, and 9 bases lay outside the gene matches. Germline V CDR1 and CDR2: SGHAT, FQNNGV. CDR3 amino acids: CASSLDRPSGVNYEQYF. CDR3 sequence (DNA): TGTGCCAGCAGCTTAGACCGCCCTAGCGGGGTAAACTACGAGCAGTACTTC.

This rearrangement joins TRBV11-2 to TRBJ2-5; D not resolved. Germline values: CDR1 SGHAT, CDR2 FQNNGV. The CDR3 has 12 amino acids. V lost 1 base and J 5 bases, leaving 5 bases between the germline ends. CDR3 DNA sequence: TGTGCCAGCAGCTTAGTGAGGGAGACCCAGTACTTC. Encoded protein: CASSLVRETQYF.

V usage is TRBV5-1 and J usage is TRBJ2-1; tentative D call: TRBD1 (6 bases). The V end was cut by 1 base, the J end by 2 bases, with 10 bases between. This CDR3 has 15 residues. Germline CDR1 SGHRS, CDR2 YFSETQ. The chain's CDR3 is CASSLKRGTYNEQFF. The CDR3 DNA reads TGCGCCAGCAGCTTGAAGAGGGGGACCTACAATGAGCAGTTCTTC.

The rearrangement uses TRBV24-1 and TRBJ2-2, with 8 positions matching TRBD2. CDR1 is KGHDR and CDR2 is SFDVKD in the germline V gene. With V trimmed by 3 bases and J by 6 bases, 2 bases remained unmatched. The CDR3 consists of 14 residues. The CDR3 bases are TGTGCCACCAGTGATGATAGCGGGGCCGGGGAGCTGTTTTTT. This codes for CATSDDSGAGELFF.

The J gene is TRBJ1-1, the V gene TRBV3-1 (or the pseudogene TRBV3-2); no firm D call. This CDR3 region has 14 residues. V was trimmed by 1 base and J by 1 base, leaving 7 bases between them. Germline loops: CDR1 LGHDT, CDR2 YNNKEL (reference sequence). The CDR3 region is CASSQGRKNTEAFF. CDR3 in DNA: TGTGCCAGCAGCCAAGGTCGTAAGAACACTGAAGCTTTCTTT.

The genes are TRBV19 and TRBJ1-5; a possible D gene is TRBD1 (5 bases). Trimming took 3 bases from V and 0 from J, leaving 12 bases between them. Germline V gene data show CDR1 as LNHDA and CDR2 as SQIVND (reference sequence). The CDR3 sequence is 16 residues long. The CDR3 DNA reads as TGTGCCAGTAGTATCGTGCAGGGCTATAGCAATCAGCCCCAGCATTTT. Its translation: CASSIVQGYSNQPQHF.

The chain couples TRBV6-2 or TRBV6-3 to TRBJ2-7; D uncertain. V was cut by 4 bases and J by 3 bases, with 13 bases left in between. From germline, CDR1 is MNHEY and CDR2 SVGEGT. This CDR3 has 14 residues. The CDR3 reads CASSSPRPLYEQYF. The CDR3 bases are TGTGCCAGCAGTTCCCCCAGGCCCCTCTACGAGCAGTACTTC.

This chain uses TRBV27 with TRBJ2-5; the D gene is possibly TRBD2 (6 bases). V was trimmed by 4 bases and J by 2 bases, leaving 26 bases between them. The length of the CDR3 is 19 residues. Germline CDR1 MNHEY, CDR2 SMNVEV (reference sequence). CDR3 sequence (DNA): TGTGCCAGCAGTTCAGTAGCGGAGGCTACCGATACGGAACAAGAGACCCAGTACTTC. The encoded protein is CASSSVAEATDTEQETQYF.

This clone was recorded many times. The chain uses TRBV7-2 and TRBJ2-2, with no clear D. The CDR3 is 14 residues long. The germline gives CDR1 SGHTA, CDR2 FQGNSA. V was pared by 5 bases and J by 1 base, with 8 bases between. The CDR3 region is CASSTTQNTGELFF. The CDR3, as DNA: TGTGCCAGCAGCACTACTCAGAACACCGGGGAGCTGTTTTTT.

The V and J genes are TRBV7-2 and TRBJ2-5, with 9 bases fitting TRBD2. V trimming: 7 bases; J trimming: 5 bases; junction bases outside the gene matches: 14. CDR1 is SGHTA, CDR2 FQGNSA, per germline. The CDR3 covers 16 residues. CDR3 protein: CASTPLWRGGWETQYF. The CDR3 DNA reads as TGTGCCAGCACCCCGCTATGGCGGGGGGGTTGGGAGACCCAGTACTTC.

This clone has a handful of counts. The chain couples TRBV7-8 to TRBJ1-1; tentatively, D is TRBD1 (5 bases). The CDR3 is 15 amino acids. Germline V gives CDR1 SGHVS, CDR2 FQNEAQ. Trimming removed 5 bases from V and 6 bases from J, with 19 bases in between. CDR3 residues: CASSPHLVRGAEAFF. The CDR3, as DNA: TGTGCCAGCAGCCCCCATCTCGTTCGGGGGGCTGAAGCTTTCTTT.

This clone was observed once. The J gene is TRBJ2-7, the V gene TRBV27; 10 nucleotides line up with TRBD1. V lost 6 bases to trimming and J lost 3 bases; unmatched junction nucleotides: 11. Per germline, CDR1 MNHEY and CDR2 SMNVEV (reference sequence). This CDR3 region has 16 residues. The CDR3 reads CASRREGDRGSYEQYF. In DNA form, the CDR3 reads TGTGCCAGCAGACGAGAAGGGGACAGGGGTAGCTACGAGCAGTACTTC.

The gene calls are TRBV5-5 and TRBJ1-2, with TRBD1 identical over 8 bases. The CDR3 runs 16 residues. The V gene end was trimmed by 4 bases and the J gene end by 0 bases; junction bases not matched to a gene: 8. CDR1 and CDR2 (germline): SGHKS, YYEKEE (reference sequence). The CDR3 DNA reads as TGTGCCAGCAGCCGAACGACAGGGGCGACTAACTATGGCTACACCTTC. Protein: CASSRTTGATNYGYTF. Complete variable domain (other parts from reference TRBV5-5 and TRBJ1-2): DAGVTQSPTHLIKTRGQQVTLRCSPISGHKSVSWYQQVLGQGPQFIFQYYEKEERGRGNFPDRFSARQFPNYSSELNVNALLLGDSALYLCASSRTTGATNYGYTFGSGTRLTVV.

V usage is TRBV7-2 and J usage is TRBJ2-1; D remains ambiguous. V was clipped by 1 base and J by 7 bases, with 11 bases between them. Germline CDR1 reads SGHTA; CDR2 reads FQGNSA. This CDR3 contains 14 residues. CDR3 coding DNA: TGTGCCAGCAGCTTAGGAGTCAGGTTAAATGAGCAGTTCTTC. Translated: CASSLGVRLNEQFF.

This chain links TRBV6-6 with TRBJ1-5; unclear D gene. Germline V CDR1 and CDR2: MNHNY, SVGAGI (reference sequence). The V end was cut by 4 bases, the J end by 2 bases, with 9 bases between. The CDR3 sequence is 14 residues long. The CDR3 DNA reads TGTGCCAGCAGTTCTATTGATGGCAATCAGCCCCAGCATTTT. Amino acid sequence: CASSSIDGNQPQHF.

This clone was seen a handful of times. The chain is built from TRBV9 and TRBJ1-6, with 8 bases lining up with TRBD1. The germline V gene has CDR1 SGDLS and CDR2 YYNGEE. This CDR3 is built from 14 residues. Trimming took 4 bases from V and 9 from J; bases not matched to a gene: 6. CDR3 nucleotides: TGTGCCAGCAGCACTCGGACAGGGACTTCACCCCTCCACTTT. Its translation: CASSTRTGTSPLHF. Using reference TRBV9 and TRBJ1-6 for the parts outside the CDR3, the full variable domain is DSGVTQTPKHLITATGQRVTLRCSPRSGDLSVYWYQQSLDQGLQFLIQYYNGEERAKGNILERFSAQQFPDLHSELNLSSLELGDSALYFCASSTRTGTSPLHFGNGTRLTVT.

CDR3 nucleotide sequence: TGTGCCAGCAGCCCGGGACAGGGAGGAGGAACTGAAGCTTTCTTT. Its protein is CASSPGQGGGTEAFF. This rearrangement joins TRBV13 to TRBJ1-1; 9 positions agree with TRBD1. The CDR3 runs to 15 residues. CDR1 PRHDT and CDR2 FYEKMQ come from the germline V gene (reference sequence). The trim removed 5 bases at V and 5 bases at J, leaving 9 bases unmatched.

The CDR3 is CASSDFFPRTAYNSPLHF. The DNA for the CDR3 is TGTGCCAGCAGTGATTTTTTCCCGCGGACAGCGTATAATTCACCCCTCCACTTT. This sequence joins TRBV2 and TRBJ1-6; perhaps TRBD1 as D (6 bases). The germline V gene encodes CDR1 SNHLY and CDR2 FYNNEI. Trimming took 3 bases from V and 4 from J, leaving 19 bases between them. The CDR3 extends over 18 amino acids.

CDR3 residues: CASSQEAGRPSPLHF. The CDR3 coding sequence is TGTGCCAGCAGCCAAGAAGCAGGAAGGCCTTCACCCCTCCACTTT. V is TRBV4-2 and J is TRBJ1-6; D unclear. Trimming left V 0 bases short and J 9 bases short, with 12 bases between. There are 15 residues in the CDR3. Germline V gene lookup returns CDR1 LGHNA and CDR2 YNFKEQ.

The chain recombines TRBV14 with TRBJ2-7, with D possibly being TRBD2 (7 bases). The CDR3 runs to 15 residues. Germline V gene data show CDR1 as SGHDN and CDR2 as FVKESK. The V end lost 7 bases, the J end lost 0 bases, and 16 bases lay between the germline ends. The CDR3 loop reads CASNGGRGASYEQYF. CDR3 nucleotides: TGTGCCAGCAATGGTGGACGGGGGGCCTCCTACGAGCAGTACTTC.

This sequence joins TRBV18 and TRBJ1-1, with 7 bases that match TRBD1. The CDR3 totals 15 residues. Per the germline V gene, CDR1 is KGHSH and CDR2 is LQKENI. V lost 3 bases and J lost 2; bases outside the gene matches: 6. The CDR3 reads CASSPPGTVNTEAFF. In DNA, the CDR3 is TGTGCCAGCTCACCTCCAGGGACAGTAAACACTGAAGCTTTCTTT.

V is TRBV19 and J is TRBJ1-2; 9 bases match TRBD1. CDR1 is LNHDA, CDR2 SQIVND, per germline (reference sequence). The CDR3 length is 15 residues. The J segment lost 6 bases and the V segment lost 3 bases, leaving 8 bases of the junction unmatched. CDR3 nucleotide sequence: TGTGCCAGTAGTATGGTACAGGGGGCGTTAGATGGCTACACCTTC. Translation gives CASSMVQGALDGYTF.

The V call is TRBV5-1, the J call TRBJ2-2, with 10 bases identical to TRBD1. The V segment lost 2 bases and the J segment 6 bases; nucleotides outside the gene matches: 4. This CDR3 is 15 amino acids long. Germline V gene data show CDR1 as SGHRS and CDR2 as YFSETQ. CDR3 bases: TGCGCCAGCAGCTTCCGACAGGGGGCGTCCGGGGAGCTGTTTTTT. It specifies CASSFRQGASGELFF. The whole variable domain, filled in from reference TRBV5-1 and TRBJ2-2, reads KAGVTQTPRYLIKTRGQQVTLSCSPISGHRSVSWYQQTPGQGLQFLFEYFSETQRNKGNFPGRFSGRQFSNSRSEMNVSTLELGDSALYLCASSFRQGASGELFFGEGSRLTVL.